The 24 T cell receptor beta chains below were found in one sample sequenced in a study of CD4+ T cells in melanoma. Profiled with immunoSEQ multiplex PCR; TCRdb holds only in-frame clones, not every one. Of 20,000 to 25,000 clones detected, roughly 78% appear once; the ten largest clones hold roughly a tenth. The receptors come from a human donor with melanoma.

The chain has TRBV19 and TRBJ2-7; 7 bases match TRBD1. The germline CDR1 and CDR2 sequences are LNHDA and SQIVND (reference sequence). The CDR3 totals 13 residues. The junction had 3 bases not matched to a gene; V was cut back by 7 bases and J by 0 bases. The CDR3 here is CASTGQASYEQYF. CDR3 nucleotides: TGTGCCAGTACCGGACAGGCCTCCTACGAGCAGTACTTC.

This chain connects TRBV7-9 to TRBJ1-1, with D perhaps TRBD1 (6 bases). The CDR3 sequence is 13 residues long. Trimming cost V 5 bases and J 5 bases, with 12 bases left between them. Germline V gene lookup returns CDR1 SEHNR and CDR2 FQNEAQ (reference sequence). In DNA form, the CDR3 reads TGTGCCAGCAGCCCTCACAGGGAAACTGAAGCTTTCTTT. It encodes CASSPHRETEAFF.

This chain links TRBV7-2 with TRBJ2-3; D unresolved. Trimming took off 3 bases at V and 2 bases at J, with 12 bases between the two ends. The CDR3 consists of 15 residues. Per the germline V gene, CDR1 is SGHTA and CDR2 is FQGNSA. The CDR3 is CASSFSEITTDTQYF. Written as DNA, the CDR3 is TGTGCCAGCAGCTTTTCAGAGATTACCACAGATACGCAGTATTTT.

V usage is TRBV30 and J usage is TRBJ2-7, with D perhaps TRBD1 or TRBD2 (5 bases each). The CDR3 covers 13 residues. V was clipped by 0 bases and J by 5 bases, with 11 bases between them. Germline-derived CDR1 and CDR2 are GTSNPN and SVGIG (reference sequence). The CDR3 coding sequence is TGTGCCTGGAGTGTAGTGGTGGGGGACGAGCAGTACTTC. This sequence encodes CAWSVVVGDEQYF.

This chain links TRBV7-8 with TRBJ2-2, with D possibly TRBD2 on 6 matching bases. Germline V gene sequence: CDR1 SGHVS, CDR2 FQNEAQ. There are 15 residues in the CDR3. V was clipped by 4 bases and J by 6 bases, with 15 bases between them. CDR3 nucleotide sequence: TGTGCCAGCAGCTCCGACGAAGGGGACTCCGGGGAGCTGTTTTTT. Translated, it gives CASSSDEGDSGELFF.

This rearrangement joins TRBV7-9 to TRBJ2-2; TRBD1 matches 8 bases. The V segment lost 5 bases and the J segment 7 bases; nucleotides outside the gene matches: 9. CDR1 is SEHNR and CDR2 is FQNEAQ in the germline V gene (reference sequence). The CDR3 runs to 15 residues. The CDR3 sequence: CASSPWTGTIGELFF. DNA for the CDR3: TGTGCCAGCAGCCCGTGGACAGGGACGATCGGGGAGCTGTTTTTT. Full variable domain (rest looked up from reference TRBV7-9 and TRBJ2-2): DTGVSQNPRHKITKRGQNVTFRCDPISEHNRLYWYRQTLGQGPEFLTYFQNEAQLEKSRLLSDRFSAERPKGSFSTLEIQRTEQGDSAMYLCASSPWTGTIGELFFGEGSRLTVL.

This clone was recorded a few times. The rearrangement joins TRBV2 to TRBJ2-1; the D is unclear. With 2 bases removed from V and 3 bases from J, the gap between germline ends came to 5 bases. Germline V gives CDR1 SNHLY, CDR2 FYNNEI. The CDR3 sequence is 13 residues long. The CDR3 here is CASSEWSYNEQFF. For the CDR3, the DNA is TGTGCCAGCAGTGAATGGAGCTACAATGAGCAGTTCTTC. The entire variable domain, with the rest obtained from reference TRBV2 and TRBJ2-1, is as follows: EPEVTQTPSHQVTQMGQEVILRCVPISNHLYFYWYRQILGQKVEFLVSFYNNEISEKSEIFDDQFSVERPDGSNFTLKIRSTKLEDSAMYFCASSEWSYNEQFFGPGTRLTVL.

This clone was recorded a few times. This chain connects TRBV9 to TRBJ2-1; a weak D match, TRBD1 (6 bases). V was clipped by 0 bases and J by 2 bases, with 9 bases between them. CDR1 is SGDLS and CDR2 is YYNGEE in the germline V gene. The CDR3 covers 15 residues. The CDR3, as DNA: TGTGCCAGCAGCGTAGCAGGGGATCCCTACAATGAGCAGTTCTTC. It specifies CASSVAGDPYNEQFF.

This clone was seen more than once but under ten times. The chain joins TRBV5-1 to TRBJ2-2; D possibly matches TRBD1 or TRBD2 (5 bases each). The CDR3 consists of 15 residues. V was cut by 7 bases and J by 1 base, with 14 bases left in between. Germline V gene data show CDR1 as SGHRS and CDR2 as YFSETQ. This CDR3 reads CASSSGTMNTGELFF. DNA for the CDR3: TGCGCCAGCTCCTCCGGGACGATGAACACCGGGGAGCTGTTTTTT.

This chain uses TRBV5-6 with TRBJ2-7; D unclear. With 0 bases removed from V and 3 bases from J, the gap between germline ends came to 7 bases. This CDR3 contains 13 residues. The germline V gene encodes CDR1 SGHDT and CDR2 YYEEEE. The CDR3 is CASSLGRSYEQYF. In DNA, the CDR3 is TGTGCCAGCAGCTTGGGTCGAAGCTACGAGCAGTACTTC.

This chain uses TRBV6-5 with TRBJ1-2; 9 bases are a match to TRBD1. Germline-derived CDR1 and CDR2 are MNHEY and SVGAGI. The ends lost 4 bases at V and 8 bases at J; junction bases unmatched: 8. CDR3 size: 14 residues. CDR3 protein: CASSSAGTGSGYTF. Written as DNA, the CDR3 is TGTGCCAGCAGTTCTGCCGGGACAGGGAGCGGCTACACCTTC.

This clone was counted once. The rearrangement joins TRBV7-2 to TRBJ2-1; 16 bases line up with TRBD2. Germline-derived CDR1 and CDR2 are SGHTA and FQGNSA. This CDR3 has 17 residues. J was trimmed by 9 bases and V by 5 bases; bases with no gene match: 10. DNA for the CDR3: TGTGCCAGCAGCAGAGGGACTAGCGGGGGGGGGAGGAGTGAGCAGTTCTTC. It is translated as CASSRGTSGGGRSEQFF.

The CDR3: CASSADRGRGETQYF. DNA of the CDR3: TGTGCCAGCAGTGCTGACAGGGGGCGCGGGGAGACCCAGTACTTC. The V gene is TRBV25-1, the J gene TRBJ2-5; 10 nucleotides line up with TRBD1. This CDR3 comprises 15 residues. After removal of 4 bases from V and 5 bases from J, the junction contained 7 bases not matched to a gene. Looked up from germline, CDR1 is MGHDK and CDR2 is SYGVNS.

The CDR3 DNA follows: TGTGCCAGCAGTCCGACTAGCGGGGGGTTATACGAGCAGTACTTC. Translating it yields CASSPTSGGLYEQYF. The chain is built from TRBV6-5 and TRBJ2-7; 13 bases match TRBD2. J gave up 4 bases and V 5 bases, and 5 bases lay outside the gene matches. The germline gives CDR1 MNHEY, CDR2 SVGAGI. The CDR3 runs to 15 residues.

The chain employs TRBV19 and TRBJ2-7, with TRBD2 identical over 8 bases. Germline values: CDR1 LNHDA, CDR2 SQIVND (reference sequence). With 1 base clipped from V and 6 bases from J, the junction kept 5 bases outside the gene matches. The CDR3 covers 14 residues. The CDR3 sequence is CASSIASGGVEQYF. CDR3 DNA: TGTGCCAGTAGTATAGCCAGCGGGGGCGTCGAGCAGTACTTC.

This chain joins TRBV6-5 and TRBJ2-1; no firm D call. CDR3 length: 14 residues. The V end was cut by 6 bases, the J end by 0 bases, with 9 bases between. Germline lookup yields CDR1 MNHEY and CDR2 SVGAGI. Written as DNA, the CDR3 is TGTGCCAGCAGCTTACAGAGCTCCTACAATGAGCAGTTCTTC. As protein: CASSLQSSYNEQFF.

CDR3 protein: CASRLTGLNTEAFF. The CDR3 DNA sequence: TGTGCCAGCAGGCTAACAGGGTTGAACACTGAAGCTTTCTTT. The V gene is TRBV27, the J gene TRBJ1-1; possibly TRBD1 for D (6 bases). Germline loops: CDR1 MNHEY, CDR2 SMNVEV (reference sequence). This CDR3 is built from 14 residues. The V end lost 6 bases, the J end lost 0 bases, and 11 bases lay between the germline ends.

The CDR3 DNA reads TGCGCCAGCAGCCGTTCCAGACAGGTAAGAGCTTTCTTT. Protein sequence: CASSRSRQVRAFF. The J gene is TRBJ1-1, the V gene TRBV5-1; D might be TRBD1 (6 bases). Trimming took 4 bases from V and 10 from J, leaving 17 bases between them. CDR3 size: 13 residues. Germline V lookup: CDR1 SGHRS, CDR2 YFSETQ.

There are a few counts of this clone. The V gene is TRBV6-6, the J gene TRBJ1-1; D unresolved. The CDR3 is made up of 13 amino acids. Germline lookup yields CDR1 MNHNY and CDR2 SVGAGI (reference sequence). V lost 6 bases, J lost 6 bases, and 14 bases lay in between. CDR3 nucleotide sequence: TGTGCCAGCAGATCGAGGGATGCAGCTGAAGCTTTCTTT. Its translation is CASRSRDAAEAFF.

In this sample, this clone is medium-sized. The chain has TRBV30 and TRBJ2-7; 10 bases line up with TRBD1. Trimming removed 0 bases from V and 1 base from J; junction bases left unmatched: 0. The CDR3 has 14 residues. The germline gives CDR1 GTSNPN, CDR2 SVGIG (reference sequence). CDR3 sequence reads: CAWSVGQGSYEQYF. CDR3 nucleotides: TGTGCCTGGAGTGTGGGACAGGGGTCCTACGAGCAGTACTTC.

This clone was recorded a few times. The germline gene is not matched at one end of the junction; a read error may be the cause. The rearrangement uses TRBV11-2 and TRBJ1-1, with 10 bases lining up with TRBD1. CDR1 and CDR2 from the germline V gene are SGHAT and FQNNGV. The CDR3 covers 13 residues. The DNA for the CDR3 is TGTGCCAGCAGCTCAGGGACAGGGGCGCCTCACCGCTTT. Translating it yields CASSSGTGAPHRF.

J is TRBJ2-2 and V is TRBV5-1; 9 bases fit TRBD1. The CDR3 has 19 amino acids. V trimming: 4 bases; J trimming: 7 bases; junction bases outside the gene matches: 20. Germline V gene lookup returns CDR1 SGHRS and CDR2 YFSETQ. CDR3 sequence reads: CASSLRPITGTGIDGELFF. CDR3 DNA sequence: TGCGCCAGCAGCCTTCGGCCCATTACCGGGACAGGGATTGACGGGGAGCTGTTTTTT.

The chain carries TRBV6-5 and TRBJ2-1; D uncertain. From germline, CDR1 is MNHEY and CDR2 SVGAGI. With 8 bases removed from V and 5 bases from J, the gap between germline ends came to 16 bases. The CDR3 length is 14 residues. The CDR3 reads CASAPRTLHNEQFF. In DNA, the CDR3 is TGTGCCAGCGCGCCGAGGACCTTACACAATGAGCAGTTCTTC.

A few counts support this clone. The chain links TRBV7-2 to TRBJ2-1; no definite D call. Germline CDR1 and CDR2: SGHTA and FQGNSA. CDR3 size: 14 residues. V lost 5 bases, J lost 5 bases, and 13 bases lay in between. CDR3 DNA sequence: TGTGCCAGCAGCCCCCCCCCTGAGCACAATGAGCAGTTCTTC. It codes for CASSPPPEHNEQFF.